This T cell receptor (beta chain) was recovered during a study of identifying expanded T cells in peripheral blood. Some clones are missing from TCRdb's copy, which holds only in-frame ones; the method was immunoSEQ multiplex PCR. The sample carries under 130,000 clones, around 89% recorded once. V gave up 11 bases and J gave up 2 bases, with 12 bases separating them. This CDR3 has 13 amino acids. The V gene's germline CDR1 is MGHDK and CDR2 SYGVNS. The clonotype comes from a person aged 18 to 75 in good health. Sequencing was performed on blood. The V gene is TRBV25-1, the J gene TRBJ2-2; no clear D. The CDR3 region is CALAQTNTGELFF. CDR3 in DNA: TGTGCCCTCGCCCAGACCAACACCGGGGAGCTGTTTTTT.